This TCR beta chain was identified during a study of shared clonotypes between healthy human individuals. Notes on this clone: This sample also contains other DNA sequences that code for the same CDR3.

Authors' analysis steps: ImmunoSEQ sequences covered only the junction and lacked quality scores; filtering therefore differed. The method was immunoSEQ multiplex PCR; TCRdb's version includes in-frame clones alone and lacks a portion of them. The V and J calls and clone size come from that table; D and trimming were worked out from the DNA. Of more than 1.2 million clones listed, about 98.5% are singletons. After removal of 0 bases from V and 5 bases from J, the junction contained 4 bases not matched to a gene. Germline V gene data show CDR1 as SGDLS and CDR2 as YYNGEE. The CDR3 covers 16 residues. The sequencing sample was made of naive CD4+ T cells sorted from blood. As to subset: CD45RA+ positively selected. This chain links TRBV9 with TRBJ2-1; 11 bases fit TRBD2. The TCR sequence derives from a man aged 30 to 45 in good health. The CDR3 region is CASSVVGTSGDNEQFF. Written as DNA, the CDR3 is TGTGCCAGCAGCGTAGTTGGGACTAGCGGCGACAATGAGCAGTTCTTC.